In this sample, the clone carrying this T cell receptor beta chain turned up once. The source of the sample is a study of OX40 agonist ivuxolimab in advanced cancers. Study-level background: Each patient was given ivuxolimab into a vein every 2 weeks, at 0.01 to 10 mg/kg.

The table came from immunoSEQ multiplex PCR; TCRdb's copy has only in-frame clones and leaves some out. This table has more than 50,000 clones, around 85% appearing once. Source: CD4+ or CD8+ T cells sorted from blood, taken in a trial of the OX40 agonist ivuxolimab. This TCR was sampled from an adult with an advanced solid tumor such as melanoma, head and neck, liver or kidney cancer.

The CDR3 DNA reads TGTGCCAGCAGCTTTTCTTCGCGAGGTAGCAATCAGCCCCAGCATTTT. It translates to CASSFSSRGSNQPQHF. The chain combines TRBV5-6 with TRBJ1-5; D ambiguous. The CDR3 covers 16 residues. V lost 2 bases, J lost 0 bases, and 12 bases lay in between. Germline CDR1 and CDR2: SGHDT and YYEEEE. Together with reference TRBV5-6 and TRBJ1-5, the CDR3 gives the full variable domain: DAGVTQSPTHLIKTRGQQVTLRCSPKSGHDTVSWYQQALGQGPQFIFQYYEEEERQRGNFPDRFSGHQFPNYSSELNVNALLLGDSALYLCASSFSSRGSNQPQHFGDGTRLSIL.